These 26 T cell receptor beta chains came from one sample sequenced in a study of T cell changes during pregnancy in multiple sclerosis. The assay was immunoSEQ multiplex PCR, and TCRdb's table has in-frame clones only and misses some. The sample holds 65,000 to 95,000 clones, 89% seen once. The material was peripheral blood, obtained before pregnancy. These TCRs come from a female donor with multiple sclerosis, enrolled in a pregnancy study.

V and J are TRBV19 and TRBJ1-1, with D uncertain. Germline V gene lookup returns CDR1 LNHDA and CDR2 SQIVND (reference sequence). The CDR3 is 13 amino acids. Trimming stripped 5 bases from V and 0 bases from J, with 7 bases between. CDR3 residues: CASSAQMNTEAFF. Written as DNA, the CDR3 is TGTGCCAGTAGTGCCCAGATGAACACTGAAGCTTTCTTT.

V is TRBV5-6 and J is TRBJ2-3, with 9 nucleotides matching TRBD2. The germline CDR1 and CDR2 sequences are SGHDT and YYEEEE. V lost 3 bases, J lost 0 bases, and 14 bases stayed unmatched. There are 19 residues in the CDR3. The CDR3 loop is CASSWGNLAGLYSTDTQYF. CDR3 DNA sequence: TGTGCCAGCAGCTGGGGGAATCTAGCGGGGCTATATAGCACAGATACGCAGTATTTT.

Only a few counts were recorded for this clone. The gene calls are TRBV6-1 and TRBJ2-7, with D possibly TRBD2 on 6 matching bases. The CDR3 is 12 amino acids. Germline V gene lookup returns CDR1 MNHNS and CDR2 SASEGT. V was shortened by 8 bases and J by 3 bases, with 11 bases between the two germline ends. CDR3 sequence reads: CASGGRYYEQYF. CDR3 sequence (DNA): TGTGCCAGCGGAGGGAGGTACTACGAGCAGTACTTC.

The chain links TRBV9 to TRBJ2-3, with 8 bases fitting TRBD1. Trimming cost V 3 bases and J 4 bases; bases outside gene matches: 7. This CDR3 is 15 amino acids long. CDR1 SGDLS and CDR2 YYNGEE come from the germline V gene. The CDR3 region has the DNA TGTGCCAGCAGCGCGACAGGGGTAATCCCAGATACGCAGTATTTT. Amino acid sequence: CASSATGVIPDTQYF. The full variable domain, rest sourced from reference TRBV9 and TRBJ2-3, is DSGVTQTPKHLITATGQRVTLRCSPRSGDLSVYWYQQSLDQGLQFLIQYYNGEERAKGNILERFSAQQFPDLHSELNLSSLELGDSALYFCASSATGVIPDTQYFGPGTRLTVL.

This chain's CDR3 is CASSLGFTRGEEKLFF. Written as DNA, the CDR3 is TGTGCCAGCAGCTTGGGGTTTACCAGGGGAGAGGAAAAACTGTTTTTT. The chain couples TRBV5-5 to TRBJ1-4; D is perhaps TRBD1 (6 bases). The length of the CDR3 is 16 residues. V lost 0 bases and J 8 bases, leaving 17 bases between the germline ends. Germline V gene lookup returns CDR1 SGHKS and CDR2 YYEKEE (reference sequence).

The CDR3 DNA sequence: TGTGCCAGCAGCCTCAGGGGGCTCTATGGCTACACCTTC. It is translated as CASSLRGLYGYTF. The chain uses TRBV5-6 and TRBJ1-2, with 8 bases matching TRBD1. V dropped 4 bases and J dropped 4; count of bases not matched to a gene: 3. There are 13 residues in the CDR3. The germline gives CDR1 SGHDT, CDR2 YYEEEE.

The rearrangement links TRBV9 to TRBJ2-2; 8 positions agree with TRBD1. Germline CDR1 SGDLS, CDR2 YYNGEE. CDR3 length: 14 amino acids. The trim removed 5 bases at V and 1 base at J, leaving 1 base unmatched. CDR3: CASRGTGNTGELFF. The CDR3 bases are TGTGCCAGCAGGGGGACAGGGAACACCGGGGAGCTGTTTTTT.

The chain employs TRBV30 and TRBJ2-7; 7 positions agree with TRBD2. CDR1 is GTSNPN and CDR2 is SVGIG in the germline V gene (reference sequence). The length of the CDR3 is 14 residues. V lost 0 bases, J lost 4 bases, and 6 bases stayed unmatched. The DNA for the CDR3 is TGTGCCTGGAGTGTAGTATGGGGAGGGTACGAGCAGTACTTC. Protein: CAWSVVWGGYEQYF.

This sequence joins TRBV4-3 and TRBJ1-1; D gene ambiguous. CDR1 is LGHNA and CDR2 is YSLEER in the germline V gene. With 3 bases removed from V and 3 bases from J, the gap between germline ends came to 11 bases. This CDR3 contains 14 residues. The CDR3 protein is CASSHGEADTEAFF. The CDR3 coding sequence is TGCGCCAGCAGCCATGGGGAGGCGGACACTGAAGCTTTCTTT.

This chain connects TRBV2 to TRBJ2-1; the match to TRBD1 covers 10 bases. The junction had 5 bases not matched to a gene; V was cut back by 6 bases and J by 9 bases. The CDR3 loop spans 13 amino acids. From germline, CDR1 is SNHLY and CDR2 FYNNEI. The CDR3 region is CASRATGGGEQFF. Here the CDR3 DNA reads TGTGCCAGCAGGGCGACAGGGGGCGGTGAGCAGTTCTTC.

The chain employs TRBV5-8 and TRBJ2-1, with D unresolved. The ends were cut back, 1 base at V and 7 bases at J, with 9 bases in the middle. CDR3 size: 13 residues. CDR1 and CDR2 from the germline V gene are SGHTS and YDEGEE. The CDR3 DNA is TGTGCCAGCAGCTTGTATCGAGCAAATGAGCAGTTCTTC. Translated, it gives CASSLYRANEQFF.

The gene calls are TRBV5-1 and TRBJ2-7, with 7 bases that match TRBD1. The CDR3 consists of 15 residues. The V gene's germline CDR1 is SGHRS and CDR2 YFSETQ. With V trimmed by 3 bases and J by 0 bases, 6 bases remained unmatched. Here the CDR3 reads CASSSHRGSSYEQYF. The CDR3 DNA reads TGCGCCAGCAGCTCCCACAGGGGCTCCTCCTACGAGCAGTACTTC.

The chain carries TRBV4-1 and TRBJ1-1; TRBD1 matches at 12 bases. The trim removed 2 bases at V and 10 bases at J, leaving 8 bases unmatched. The CDR3 is 15 amino acids. CDR1 is MGHRA and CDR2 is YSYEKL in the germline V gene. CDR3 bases: TGCGCCAGCAGCCAACTTCTCCGGGACAGGGGGCGAGCTTTCTTT. Residues: CASSQLLRDRGRAFF.

DNA of the CDR3: TGTGCCAGCAGCTTCGACTACAGTGAAGCTTTCTTT. Protein: CASSFDYSEAFF. This chain connects TRBV7-9 to TRBJ1-1; no clear D gene. Trimming cost V 3 bases and J 7 bases, with 9 bases left between them. CDR3 length: 12 residues. The germline gives CDR1 SEHNR, CDR2 FQNEAQ (reference sequence).

This rearrangement joins TRBV7-2 to TRBJ2-1; TRBD2 aligns across 12 bases. After removal of 3 bases from V and 9 bases from J, the junction contained 9 bases not matched to a gene. Germline V gene lookup returns CDR1 SGHTA and CDR2 FQGNSA. This CDR3 contains 16 residues. CDR3 sequence: CASSLGLAGGQGEQFF. CDR3 sequence (DNA): TGTGCCAGCAGCTTGGGGCTAGCGGGGGGGCAGGGTGAGCAGTTCTTC.

This CDR3 is CASSFRDTSSGNTIYF. The CDR3 coding sequence is TGTGCCAGCAGCTTTAGGGACACGAGCTCTGGAAACACCATATATTTT. The genes are TRBV7-8 and TRBJ1-3; perhaps TRBD1 as D (6 bases). The CDR3 is made up of 16 amino acids. Germline V gene lookup returns CDR1 SGHVS and CDR2 FQNEAQ. With 3 bases removed from V and 0 bases from J, the gap between germline ends came to 12 bases.

V and J are TRBV4-3 and TRBJ2-3; D is possibly TRBD2 (7 bases). Trimming took 4 bases from V and 2 from J, leaving 16 bases between them. From germline, CDR1 is LGHNA and CDR2 YSLEER. The CDR3 extends over 16 amino acids. The CDR3 sequence is CASSRRGGGDTDTQYF. DNA of the CDR3: TGCGCCAGCAGCCGCCGGGGAGGGGGGGACACAGATACGCAGTATTTT.

The rearrangement uses TRBV5-1 and TRBJ1-1; 7 nucleotides align to TRBD1. Trimming removed 4 bases from V and 0 bases from J; junction bases left unmatched: 6. There are 15 residues in the CDR3. CDR1 SGHRS and CDR2 YFSETQ come from the germline V gene. CDR3: CASSGGQNMNTEAFF. CDR3 bases: TGCGCCAGCAGCGGGGGACAGAATATGAACACTGAAGCTTTCTTT.

The chain recombines TRBV19 with TRBJ2-3; 7 bases map to TRBD2. With V trimmed by 3 bases and J by 2 bases, 5 bases remained unmatched. CDR3 length equals 15 residues. Germline V gene sequence: CDR1 LNHDA, CDR2 SQIVND (reference sequence). CDR3 amino acids: CASSIQGGDTDTQYF. The CDR3 DNA sequence: TGTGCCAGTAGTATTCAGGGAGGGGACACAGATACGCAGTATTTT.

The chain recombines TRBV6-4 with TRBJ1-6, with TRBD1 as a possible D gene (5 bases). V was cut by 6 bases and J by 10 bases, with 19 bases left in between. The germline gives CDR1 MRHNA, CDR2 SNTAGT. This CDR3 contains 15 residues. CDR3 DNA: TGTGCCAGCAGCCTGGAACTGAGGGGAGGATCACCCCTCCACTTT. This sequence encodes CASSLELRGGSPLHF.

The chain links TRBV15 to TRBJ2-2; no clear D gene. The germline gives CDR1 LNHNV, CDR2 YYDKDF (reference sequence). Trimming shortened V by 5 bases and J by 2 bases, and 6 bases separated the two germline ends. The CDR3 has 13 amino acids. CDR3 coding DNA: TGTGCCACCAGCCTATCAAACACCGGGGAGCTGTTTTTT. Translating gives CATSLSNTGELFF.

V and J are TRBV11-3 and TRBJ2-2; 7 positions match TRBD2. Germline CDR1 and CDR2: SGHNT and YENEEA. The CDR3 sequence is 16 residues long. V shed 7 bases and J 1 base; nucleotides not matched to a gene: 9. The CDR3 protein is CASTMRESGNTGELFF. The CDR3 DNA reads as TGTGCCAGCACGATGCGGGAGAGCGGGAACACCGGGGAGCTGTTTTTT.

The chain couples TRBV6-5 to TRBJ2-7; TRBD2 aligns across 7 bases. Germline lookup yields CDR1 MNHEY and CDR2 SVGAGI. V lost 7 bases and J lost 7; bases outside the gene matches: 7. The CDR3 runs 12 residues. The CDR3, as DNA: TGTGCCAGCACAGCGGGGAGAGGGGAGCAGTACTTC. Translated: CASTAGRGEQYF.

This clone was observed a few times. The chain couples TRBV5-6 to TRBJ1-6, with a tentative D call TRBD1 (5 bases). V dropped 2 bases and J dropped 7 bases, with 13 bases sitting between them. Germline values: CDR1 SGHDT, CDR2 YYEEEE. There are 15 residues in the CDR3. CDR3 sequence (DNA): TGTGCCAGCAGCTTCGGGGGGGAAGGAAATTCACCCCTCCACTTT. Protein: CASSFGGEGNSPLHF.

The chain uses TRBV4-1 and TRBJ1-4; D perhaps matches TRBD1 (5 bases). The germline gives CDR1 MGHRA, CDR2 YSYEKL. The CDR3 is made up of 16 amino acids. Trimming stripped 0 bases from V and 7 bases from J, with 15 bases between. CDR3 sequence reads: CASSQEIQGRGEKLFF. In DNA form, the CDR3 reads TGCGCCAGCAGCCAAGAGATCCAGGGTCGTGGTGAAAAACTGTTTTTT.

The rearrangement joins TRBV30 to TRBJ1-5; weak D call: TRBD1 (5 bases). The CDR3 length is 16 residues. Germline V gene sequence: CDR1 GTSNPN, CDR2 SVGIG (reference sequence). With 3 bases removed from V and 1 base from J, the gap between germline ends came to 16 bases. The CDR3 protein is CAWSPRAGPSNQPQHF. CDR3 DNA: TGTGCCTGGAGCCCCCGTGCGGGACCCAGCAATCAGCCCCAGCATTTT.